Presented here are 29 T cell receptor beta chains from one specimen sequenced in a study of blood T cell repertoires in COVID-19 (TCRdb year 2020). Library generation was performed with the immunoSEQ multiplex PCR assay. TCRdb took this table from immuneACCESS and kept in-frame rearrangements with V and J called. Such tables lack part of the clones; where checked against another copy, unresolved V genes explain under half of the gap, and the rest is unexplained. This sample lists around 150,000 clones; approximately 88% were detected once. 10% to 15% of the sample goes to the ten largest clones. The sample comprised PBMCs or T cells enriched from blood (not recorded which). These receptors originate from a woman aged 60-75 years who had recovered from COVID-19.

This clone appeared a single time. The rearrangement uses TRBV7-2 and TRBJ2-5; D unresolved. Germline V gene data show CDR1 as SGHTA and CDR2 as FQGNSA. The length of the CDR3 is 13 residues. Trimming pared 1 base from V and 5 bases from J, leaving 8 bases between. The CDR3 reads CASSLGYSETQYF. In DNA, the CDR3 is TGTGCCAGCAGCTTAGGCTACTCCGAGACCCAGTACTTC.

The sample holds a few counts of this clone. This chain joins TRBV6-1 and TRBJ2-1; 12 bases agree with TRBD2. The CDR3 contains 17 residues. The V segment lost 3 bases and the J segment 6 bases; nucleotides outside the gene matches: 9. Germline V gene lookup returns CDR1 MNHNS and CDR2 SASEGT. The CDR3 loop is CASSELLAGGPVNEQFF. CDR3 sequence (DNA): TGTGCCAGCAGTGAGCTTCTAGCGGGGGGGCCGGTCAATGAGCAGTTCTTC.

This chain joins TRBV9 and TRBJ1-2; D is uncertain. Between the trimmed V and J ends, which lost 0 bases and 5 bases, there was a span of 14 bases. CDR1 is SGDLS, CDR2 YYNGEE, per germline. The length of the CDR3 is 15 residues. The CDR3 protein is CASSVGVIAEYGYTF. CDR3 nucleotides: TGTGCCAGCAGCGTAGGGGTAATAGCTGAATATGGCTACACCTTC.

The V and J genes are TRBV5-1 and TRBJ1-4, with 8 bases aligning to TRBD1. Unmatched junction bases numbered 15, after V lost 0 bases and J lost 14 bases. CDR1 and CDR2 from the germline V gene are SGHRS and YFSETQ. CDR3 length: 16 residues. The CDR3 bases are TGCGCCAGCAGCTTGGCCGATCTCCGGACAGGGTCTGGGCTGTTTTTT. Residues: CASSLADLRTGSGLFF.

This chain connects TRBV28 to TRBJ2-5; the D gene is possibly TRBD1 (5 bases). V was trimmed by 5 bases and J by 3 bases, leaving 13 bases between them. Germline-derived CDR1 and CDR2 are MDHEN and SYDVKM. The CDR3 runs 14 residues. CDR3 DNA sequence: TGTGCCAGCAGTCCCTCTTGGGGCAAAGAGACCCAGTACTTC. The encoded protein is CASSPSWGKETQYF.

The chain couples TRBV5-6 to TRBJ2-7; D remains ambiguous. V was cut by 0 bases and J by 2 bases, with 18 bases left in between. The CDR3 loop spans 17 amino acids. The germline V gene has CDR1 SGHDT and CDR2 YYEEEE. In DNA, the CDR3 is TGTGCCAGCAGCTTGGGTTTCGGGTTTTTAGGTGCCTACGAGCAGTACTTC. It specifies CASSLGFGFLGAYEQYF.

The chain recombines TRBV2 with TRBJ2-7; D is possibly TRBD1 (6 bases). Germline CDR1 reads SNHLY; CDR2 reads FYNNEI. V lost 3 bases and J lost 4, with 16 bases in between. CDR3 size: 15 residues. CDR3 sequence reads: CASSDPRDTHYEQYF. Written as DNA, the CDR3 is TGTGCCAGCAGTGACCCCCGGGACACTCATTACGAGCAGTACTTC.

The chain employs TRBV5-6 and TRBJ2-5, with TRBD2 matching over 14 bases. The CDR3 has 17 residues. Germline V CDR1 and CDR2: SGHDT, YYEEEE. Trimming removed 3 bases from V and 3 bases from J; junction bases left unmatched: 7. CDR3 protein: CASSWGPGLAGEETQYF. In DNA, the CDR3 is TGTGCCAGCAGCTGGGGACCGGGACTAGCGGGGGAAGAGACCCAGTACTTC.

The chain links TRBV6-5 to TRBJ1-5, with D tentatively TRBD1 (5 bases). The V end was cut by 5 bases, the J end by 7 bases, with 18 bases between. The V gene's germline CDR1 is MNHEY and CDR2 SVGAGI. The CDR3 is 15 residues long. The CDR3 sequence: CASSPTGGPGQPQHF. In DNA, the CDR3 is TGTGCCAGCAGTCCGACGGGGGGTCCGGGGCAGCCCCAGCATTTT.

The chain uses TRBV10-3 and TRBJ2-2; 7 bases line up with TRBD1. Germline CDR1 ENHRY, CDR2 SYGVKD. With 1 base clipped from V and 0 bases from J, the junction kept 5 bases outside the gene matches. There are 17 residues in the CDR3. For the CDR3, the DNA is TGTGCCATCAGTGAGTTCCAGGGGGTTTCGAACACCGGGGAGCTGTTTTTT. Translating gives CAISEFQGVSNTGELFF.

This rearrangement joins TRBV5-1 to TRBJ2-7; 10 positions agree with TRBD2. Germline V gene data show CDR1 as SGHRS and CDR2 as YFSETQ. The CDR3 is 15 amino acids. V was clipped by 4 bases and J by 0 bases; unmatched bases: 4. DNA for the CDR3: TGCGCCAGCAGCCCTAGCGGGAGAAGCTCCTACGAGCAGTACTTC. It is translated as CASSPSGRSSYEQYF.

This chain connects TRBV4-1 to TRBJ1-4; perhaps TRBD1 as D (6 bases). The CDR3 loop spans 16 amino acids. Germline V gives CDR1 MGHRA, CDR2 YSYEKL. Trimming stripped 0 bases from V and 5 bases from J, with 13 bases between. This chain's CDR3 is CASSQDGNRVNEKLFF. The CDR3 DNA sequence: TGCGCCAGCAGCCAAGATGGTAACAGGGTAAATGAAAAACTGTTTTTT.

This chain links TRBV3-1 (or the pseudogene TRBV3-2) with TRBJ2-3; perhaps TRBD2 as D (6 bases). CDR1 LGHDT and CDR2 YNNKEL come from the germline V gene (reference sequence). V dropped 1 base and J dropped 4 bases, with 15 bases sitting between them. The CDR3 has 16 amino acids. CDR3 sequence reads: CASSQGSLAEADTQYF. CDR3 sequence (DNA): TGTGCCAGCAGCCAAGGCTCATTAGCGGAGGCAGATACGCAGTATTTT.

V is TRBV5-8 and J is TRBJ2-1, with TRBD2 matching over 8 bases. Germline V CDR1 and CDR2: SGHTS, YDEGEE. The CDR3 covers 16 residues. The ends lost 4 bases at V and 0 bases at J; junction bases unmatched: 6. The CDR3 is CASSRGRGGSYNEQFF. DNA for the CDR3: TGTGCCAGCAGCCGGGGTCGGGGGGGCTCCTACAATGAGCAGTTCTTC.

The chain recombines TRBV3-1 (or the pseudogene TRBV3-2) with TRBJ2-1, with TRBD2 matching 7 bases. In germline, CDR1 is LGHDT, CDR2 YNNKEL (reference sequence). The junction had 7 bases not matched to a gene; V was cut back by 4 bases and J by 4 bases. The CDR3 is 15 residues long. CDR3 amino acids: CASSLSKGGYNEQFF. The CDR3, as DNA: TGTGCCAGCAGCCTTAGCAAGGGAGGGTACAATGAGCAGTTCTTC.

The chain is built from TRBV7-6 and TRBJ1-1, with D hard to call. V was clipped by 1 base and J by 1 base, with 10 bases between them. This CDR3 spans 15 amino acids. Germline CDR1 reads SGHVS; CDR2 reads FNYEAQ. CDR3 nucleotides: TGTGCCAGCAGCTTAGGCGGCACGAAGAACACTGAAGCTTTCTTT. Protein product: CASSLGGTKNTEAFF.

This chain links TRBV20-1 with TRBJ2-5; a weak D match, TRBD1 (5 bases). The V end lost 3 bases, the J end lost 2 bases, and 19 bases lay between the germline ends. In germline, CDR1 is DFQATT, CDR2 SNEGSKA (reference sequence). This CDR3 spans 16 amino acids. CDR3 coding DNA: TGCAGTGCTAGTCAAGTGCGTCCACAGGTTCAAGAGACCCAGTACTTC. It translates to CSASQVRPQVQETQYF.

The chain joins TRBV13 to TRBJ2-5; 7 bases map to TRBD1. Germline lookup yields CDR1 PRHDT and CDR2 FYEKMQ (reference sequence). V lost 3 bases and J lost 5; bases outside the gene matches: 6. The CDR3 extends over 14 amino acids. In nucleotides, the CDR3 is TGTGCCAGCAGCTTGGGACAGAGGACGGAGACCCAGTACTTC. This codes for CASSLGQRTETQYF.

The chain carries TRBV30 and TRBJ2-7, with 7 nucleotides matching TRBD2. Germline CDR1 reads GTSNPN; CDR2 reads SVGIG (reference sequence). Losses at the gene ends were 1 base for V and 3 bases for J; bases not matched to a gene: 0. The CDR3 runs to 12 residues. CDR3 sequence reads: CAWSGGSYEQYF. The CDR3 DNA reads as TGTGCCTGGAGTGGCGGGAGCTACGAGCAGTACTTC.

The CDR3 is CASSAEGRGTEAFF. CDR3 sequence (DNA): TGTGCCAGCAGCGCCGAGGGGAGGGGCACTGAAGCTTTCTTT. The rearrangement joins TRBV7-8 to TRBJ1-1, with D perhaps TRBD1 (5 bases). Trimming removed 5 bases from V and 4 bases from J, with 14 bases in between. The germline CDR1 and CDR2 sequences are SGHVS and FQNEAQ. The CDR3 sequence is 14 residues long.

The CDR3 bases are TGTGCTAGTGGTTTGATACGAGGACTTGAAGAGACCCAGTACTTC. Translating it yields CASGLIRGLEETQYF. The chain carries TRBV12-5 and TRBJ2-5; D may be TRBD2 (5 bases). CDR3 length: 15 residues. With 2 bases removed from V and 3 bases from J, the gap between germline ends came to 13 bases. Germline CDR1 reads LGHNT; CDR2 reads FRNRAP.

The CDR3 DNA follows: TGTGCCAGCAGTGAATATCTACCTCGGGGGCAGTTCTTC. This gives the protein CASSEYLPRGQFF. The chain is built from TRBV2 and TRBJ2-1, with a possible D match to TRBD2 (5 bases). The CDR3 sequence is 13 residues long. Germline lookup yields CDR1 SNHLY and CDR2 FYNNEI. V lost 2 bases to trimming and J lost 12 bases, with 14 bases between them.

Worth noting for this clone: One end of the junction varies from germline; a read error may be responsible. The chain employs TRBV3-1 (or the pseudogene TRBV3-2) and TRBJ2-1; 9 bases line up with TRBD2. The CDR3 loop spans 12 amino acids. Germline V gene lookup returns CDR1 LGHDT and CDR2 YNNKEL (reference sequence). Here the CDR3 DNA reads TGTGCCAGCAGCCCCCCGGGACTAGCTCCCCTCTTC. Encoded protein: CASSPPGLAPLF.

DNA of the CDR3: TGCGCCAGCAGCGAGGACACGGATGACACGGAGCAGTACTTC. This codes for CASSEDTDDTEQYF. This chain links TRBV5-1 with TRBJ2-7, with D tentatively TRBD1 (5 bases). V was cut by 4 bases and J by 7 bases, with 18 bases left in between. This CDR3 comprises 14 residues. Germline V lookup: CDR1 SGHRS, CDR2 YFSETQ.

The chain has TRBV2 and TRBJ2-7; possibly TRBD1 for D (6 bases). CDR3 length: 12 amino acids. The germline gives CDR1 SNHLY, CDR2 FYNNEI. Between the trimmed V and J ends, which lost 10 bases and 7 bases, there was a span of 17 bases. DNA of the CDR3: TGTGCCACTAAGACAGGCCCTAGGGAGCAGTACTTC. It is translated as CATKTGPREQYF.

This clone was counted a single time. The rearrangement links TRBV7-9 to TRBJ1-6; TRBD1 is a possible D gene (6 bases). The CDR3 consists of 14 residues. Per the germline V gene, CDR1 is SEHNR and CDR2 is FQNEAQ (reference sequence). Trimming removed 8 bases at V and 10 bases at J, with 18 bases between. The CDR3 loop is CASLPTGTNSPLHF. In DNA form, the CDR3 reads TGTGCCAGCCTACCGACAGGAACGAACTCACCCCTCCACTTT.

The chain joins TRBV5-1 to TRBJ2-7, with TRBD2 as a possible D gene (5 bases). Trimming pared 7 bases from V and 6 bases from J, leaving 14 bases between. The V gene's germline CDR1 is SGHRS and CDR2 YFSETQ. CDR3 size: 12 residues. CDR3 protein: CASHDGLGEQYF. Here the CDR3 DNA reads TGCGCCAGCCACGATGGACTCGGCGAGCAGTACTTC.

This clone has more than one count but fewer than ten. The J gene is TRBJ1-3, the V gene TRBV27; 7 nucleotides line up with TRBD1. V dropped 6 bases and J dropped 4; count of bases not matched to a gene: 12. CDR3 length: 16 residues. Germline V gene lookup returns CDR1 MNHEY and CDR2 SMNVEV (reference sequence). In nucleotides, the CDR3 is TGTGCCAGCAGCCCACAGGGGCTTGGTAGGGGAAACACCATATATTTT. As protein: CASSPQGLGRGNTIYF.

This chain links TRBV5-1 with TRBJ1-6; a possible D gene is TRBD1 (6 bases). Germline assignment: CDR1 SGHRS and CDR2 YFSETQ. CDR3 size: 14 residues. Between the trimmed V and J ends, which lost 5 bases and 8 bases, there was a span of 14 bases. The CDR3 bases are TGCGCCAGCAGTACCGGGACAATGGATTCACCCCTCCACTTT. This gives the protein CASSTGTMDSPLHF.